The rows below give T cell receptor beta chains drawn from one sample of a study of regulatory dendritic cells for organ transplantation. Only in-frame clones appear in the TCRdb table, and some are missing; sequencing was by immunoSEQ multiplex PCR. The repertoire holds about 5,400 clones, with under 85% as singletons. The antigens for these receptors are not known. Sequenced sample: memory CD8+ T cells from blood cultured with regulatory dendritic cells. Every receptor here comes from a human donor in good health. Each CDR3 is given with its conserved first and last residue. The order of the fields is D gene, clone size, V gene, J gene, CDR3 protein, CDR3 DNA. D genes are given only for firm matches. Clone size appears in some rows only: once, few, many, or a class for an expanded clone.

d_call: -; clone_size: -; v_call: TRBV6-5; j_call: TRBJ2-1; cdr3_aa: CASSPLSENEQFF; cdr3_nt: TGTGCCAGCAGCCCTCTTAGCGAGAATGAGCAGTTCTTC
d_call: -; clone_size: -; v_call: TRBV4-3; j_call: TRBJ2-1; cdr3_aa: CASSQVSPRSGPYNEQFF; cdr3_nt: TGCGCCAGCAGCCAAGTCTCTCCCCGGAGCGGGCCCTACAATGAGCAGTTCTTC
d_call: -; clone_size: -; v_call: TRBV28; j_call: TRBJ1-1; cdr3_aa: CASSGAPEAFF; cdr3_nt: TGTGCCAGCAGTGGGGCACCTGAAGCTTTCTTT
d_call: TRBD1; clone_size: -; v_call: TRBV4-3; j_call: TRBJ1-1; cdr3_aa: CASSQDQGDTEAFF; cdr3_nt: TGCGCCAGCAGCCAAGATCAGGGGGACACTGAAGCTTTCTTT
d_call: -; clone_size: -; v_call: TRBV7-9; j_call: TRBJ2-2; cdr3_aa: CASSLGRDFLNTGELFF; cdr3_nt: TGTGCCAGCAGCTTAGGTAGGGACTTCCTGAACACCGGGGAGCTGTTTTTT
d_call: -; clone_size: -; v_call: TRBV9; j_call: TRBJ1-2; cdr3_aa: CASSVGGEPRHGYTF; cdr3_nt: TGTGCCAGCAGCGTAGGGGGGGAACCTCGCCATGGCTACACCTTC
d_call: -; clone_size: -; v_call: TRBV4-3; j_call: TRBJ2-5; cdr3_aa: CASSQDPPGAVSETQYF; cdr3_nt: TGCGCCAGCAGCCAAGATCCCCCGGGCGCCGTCTCCGAGACCCAGTACTTC
d_call: TRBD1; clone_size: -; v_call: TRBV6-5; j_call: TRBJ2-7; cdr3_aa: CATHGQGLGEQYF; cdr3_nt: TGTGCCACGCATGGACAGGGTCTGGGCGAGCAGTACTTC
d_call: -; clone_size: once; v_call: TRBV5-1; j_call: TRBJ2-2; cdr3_aa: CASGPNTGELFF; cdr3_nt: TGCGCCAGCGGTCCGAACACCGGGGAGCTGTTTTTT
d_call: TRBD2; clone_size: -; v_call: TRBV5-6; j_call: TRBJ2-5; cdr3_aa: CASSPGLARITETQYF; cdr3_nt: TGTGCCAGCAGCCCCGGACTAGCGAGGATCACGGAGACCCAGTACTTC
d_call: TRBD2; clone_size: -; v_call: TRBV2; j_call: TRBJ2-5; cdr3_aa: CASSERGLAGKSETQYF; cdr3_nt: TGTGCCAGCAGTGAAAGGGGACTAGCGGGGAAATCAGAGACCCAGTACTTC
d_call: -; clone_size: -; v_call: TRBV2; j_call: TRBJ2-1; cdr3_aa: CASSDGVNEQFF; cdr3_nt: TGTGCCAGCAGTGATGGGGTAAATGAGCAGTTCTTC
d_call: -; clone_size: -; v_call: TRBV6-5; j_call: TRBJ1-2; cdr3_aa: CASSTQGGRGGYTF; cdr3_nt: TGTGCCAGCAGTACTCAAGGGGGGAGAGGTGGCTACACCTTC
d_call: TRBD1; clone_size: -; v_call: TRBV5-6; j_call: TRBJ2-7; cdr3_aa: CASSSTRDRGVYEQYF; cdr3_nt: TGTGCCAGCAGCTCGACCCGGGACAGGGGCGTCTACGAGCAGTACTTC
d_call: -; clone_size: few; v_call: TRBV4-3; j_call: TRBJ1-2; cdr3_aa: CASSLWTNYGYTF; cdr3_nt: TGCGCCAGCAGCCTCTGGACTAACTATGGCTACACCTTC
d_call: -; clone_size: -; v_call: TRBV7-8; j_call: TRBJ2-3; cdr3_aa: CASLDFASTDTQYF; cdr3_nt: TGTGCCAGCCTTGACTTTGCCAGCACAGATACGCAGTATTTT
d_call: -; clone_size: -; v_call: TRBV6-4; j_call: TRBJ1-4; cdr3_aa: CASDLTGNNEKLFF; cdr3_nt: TGTGCCAGCGACCTTACAGGGAATAATGAAAAACTGTTTTTT
d_call: TRBD1; clone_size: -; v_call: TRBV13; j_call: TRBJ1-2; cdr3_aa: CASSLGQGAHYGYTF; cdr3_nt: TGTGCCAGCAGCTTAGGACAGGGGGCTCACTATGGCTACACCTTC
d_call: TRBD2; clone_size: -; v_call: TRBV6-4; j_call: TRBJ2-3; cdr3_aa: CASSTSGSTDTQYF; cdr3_nt: TGTGCCAGCAGTACTAGCGGGAGCACAGATACGCAGTATTTT
d_call: -; clone_size: -; v_call: TRBV5-5; j_call: TRBJ2-7; cdr3_aa: CASSLAGSYEQYF; cdr3_nt: TGTGCCAGCAGCTTGGCAGGCAGCTACGAGCAGTACTTC
d_call: -; clone_size: -; v_call: TRBV30; j_call: TRBJ2-7; cdr3_aa: CAGSPGAYEQYF; cdr3_nt: TGTGCCGGAAGTCCAGGGGCCTACGAGCAGTACTTC
d_call: -; clone_size: -; v_call: TRBV9; j_call: TRBJ1-2; cdr3_aa: CASSTRQTRNYGYTF; cdr3_nt: TGTGCCAGCAGCACCCGACAGACTCGTAACTATGGCTACACCTTC
d_call: -; clone_size: -; v_call: TRBV13; j_call: TRBJ2-3; cdr3_aa: CARGAPPQADTQYF; cdr3_nt: TGTGCCAGAGGGGCTCCGCCGCAGGCAGATACGCAGTATTTT
d_call: TRBD2; clone_size: -; v_call: TRBV30; j_call: TRBJ2-1; cdr3_aa: CAWSIAGGSYNEQFF; cdr3_nt: TGTGCCTGGAGTATTGCGGGAGGGTCCTACAATGAGCAGTTCTTC
d_call: -; clone_size: -; v_call: TRBV7-3; j_call: TRBJ1-2; cdr3_aa: CASSSPGSSPNYGYTF; cdr3_nt: TGTGCCAGCAGCTCCCCCGGCAGCAGCCCTAACTATGGCTACACCTTC